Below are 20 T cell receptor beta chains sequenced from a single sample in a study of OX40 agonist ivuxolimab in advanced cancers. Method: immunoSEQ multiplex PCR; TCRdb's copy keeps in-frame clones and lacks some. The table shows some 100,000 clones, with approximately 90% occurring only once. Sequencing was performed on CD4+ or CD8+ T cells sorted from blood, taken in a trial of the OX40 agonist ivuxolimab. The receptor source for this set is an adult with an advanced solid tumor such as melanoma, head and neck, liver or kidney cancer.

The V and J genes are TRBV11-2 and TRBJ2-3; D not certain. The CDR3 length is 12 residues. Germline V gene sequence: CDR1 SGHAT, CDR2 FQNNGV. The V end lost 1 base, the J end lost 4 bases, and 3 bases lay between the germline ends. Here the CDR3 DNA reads TGTGCCAGCAGCTTAGTTTCAGATACGCAGTATTTT. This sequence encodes CASSLVSDTQYF.

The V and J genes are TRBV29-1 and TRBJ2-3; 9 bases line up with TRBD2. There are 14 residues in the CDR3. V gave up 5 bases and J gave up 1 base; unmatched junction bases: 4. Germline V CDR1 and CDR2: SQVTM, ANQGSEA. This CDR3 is CSVQLAGGTDTQYF. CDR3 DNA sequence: TGCAGCGTTCAATTAGCGGGAGGCACAGATACGCAGTATTTT.

CDR3 sequence: CASSKRDQTTGYTF. The CDR3 region has the DNA TGTGCCAGCAGCAAACGGGACCAAACGACTGGCTACACCTTC. The chain joins TRBV7-9 to TRBJ1-2; D is possibly TRBD1 (5 bases). Germline-derived CDR1 and CDR2 are SEHNR and FQNEAQ (reference sequence). The CDR3 runs 14 residues. Between the trimmed V and J ends, which lost 5 bases and 7 bases, there was a span of 17 bases. The full variable domain, completed using reference TRBV7-9 and TRBJ1-2, is DTGVSQNPRHKITKRGQNVTFRCDPISEHNRLYWYRQTLGQGPEFLTYFQNEAQLEKSRLLSDRFSAERPKGSFSTLEIQRTEQGDSAMYLCASSKRDQTTGYTFGSGTRLTVV.

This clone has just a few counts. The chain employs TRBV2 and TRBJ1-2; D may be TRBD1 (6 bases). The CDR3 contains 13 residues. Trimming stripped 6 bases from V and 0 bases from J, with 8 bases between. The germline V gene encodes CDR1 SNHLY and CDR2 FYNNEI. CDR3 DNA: TGTGCCAGCAGACAGGGACCTAACTATGGCTACACCTTC. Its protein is CASRQGPNYGYTF.

The DNA for the CDR3 is TGTGCCAGCAGCCGGAGACTAGCGGGAGAAGCCGGGGAGCTGTTTTTT. The encoded protein is CASSRRLAGEAGELFF. The V and J genes are TRBV13 and TRBJ2-2; TRBD2 agrees at 12 bases. The CDR3 covers 16 residues. The germline CDR1 and CDR2 sequences are PRHDT and FYEKMQ (reference sequence). V was pared by 5 bases and J by 6 bases, with 7 bases of the junction left unmatched.

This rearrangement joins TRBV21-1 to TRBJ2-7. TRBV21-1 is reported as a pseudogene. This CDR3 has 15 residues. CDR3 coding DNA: TGTGCCAGCAGCAGTAGTTGCCCAAAGGCCTACGAGCAGTACTTC. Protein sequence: CASSSSCPKAYEQYF.

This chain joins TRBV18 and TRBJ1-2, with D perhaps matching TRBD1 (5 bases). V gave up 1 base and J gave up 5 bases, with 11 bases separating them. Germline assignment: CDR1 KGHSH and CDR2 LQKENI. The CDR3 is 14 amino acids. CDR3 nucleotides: TGTGCCAGCTCACCACGGACACTACCATATGGCTACACCTTC. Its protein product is CASSPRTLPYGYTF.

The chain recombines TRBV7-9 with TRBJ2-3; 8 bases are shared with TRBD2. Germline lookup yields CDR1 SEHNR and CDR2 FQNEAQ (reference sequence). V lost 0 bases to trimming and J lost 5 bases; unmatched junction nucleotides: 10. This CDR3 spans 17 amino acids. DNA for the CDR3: TGTGCCAGCAGCTTAGCGCGGGCGGGAGGAAAGGGAGATACGCAGTATTTT. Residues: CASSLARAGGKGDTQYF. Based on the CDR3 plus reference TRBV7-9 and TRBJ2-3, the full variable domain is DTGVSQNPRHKITKRGQNVTFRCDPISEHNRLYWYRQTLGQGPEFLTYFQNEAQLEKSRLLSDRFSAERPKGSFSTLEIQRTEQGDSAMYLCASSLARAGGKGDTQYFGPGTRLTVL.

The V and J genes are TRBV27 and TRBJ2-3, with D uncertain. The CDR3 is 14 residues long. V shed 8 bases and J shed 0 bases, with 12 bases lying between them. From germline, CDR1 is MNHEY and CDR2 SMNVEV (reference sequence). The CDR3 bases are TGTGCCAGCTCCCGACCAACTAGCACAGATACGCAGTATTTT. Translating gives CASSRPTSTDTQYF.

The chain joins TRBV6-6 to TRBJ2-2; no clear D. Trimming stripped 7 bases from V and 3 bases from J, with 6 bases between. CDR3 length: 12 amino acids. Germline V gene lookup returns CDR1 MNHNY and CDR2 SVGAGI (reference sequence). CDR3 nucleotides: TGTGCCAGCAATGGATACACCGGGGAGCTGTTTTTT. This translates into CASNGYTGELFF.

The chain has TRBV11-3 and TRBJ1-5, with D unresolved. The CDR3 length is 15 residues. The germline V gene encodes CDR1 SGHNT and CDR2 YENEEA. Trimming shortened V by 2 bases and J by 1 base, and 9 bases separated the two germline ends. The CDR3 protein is CASSLSGESNQPQHF. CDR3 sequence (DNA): TGTGCCAGCAGCTTATCAGGAGAAAGCAATCAGCCCCAGCATTTT.

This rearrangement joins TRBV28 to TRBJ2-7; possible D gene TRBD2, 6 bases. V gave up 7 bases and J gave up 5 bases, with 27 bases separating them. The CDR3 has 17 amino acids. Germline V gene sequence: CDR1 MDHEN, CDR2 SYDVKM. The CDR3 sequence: CASTTYEPGSWSNEQYF. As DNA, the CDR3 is TGTGCCAGCACCACTTATGAGCCCGGGAGTTGGAGCAACGAGCAGTACTTC.

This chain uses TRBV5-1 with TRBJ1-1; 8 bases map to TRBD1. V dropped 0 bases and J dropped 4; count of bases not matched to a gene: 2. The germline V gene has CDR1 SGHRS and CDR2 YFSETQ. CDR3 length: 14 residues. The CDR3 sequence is CASSLAQGATEAFF. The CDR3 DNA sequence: TGCGCCAGCAGCTTGGCCCAGGGGGCCACTGAAGCTTTCTTT.

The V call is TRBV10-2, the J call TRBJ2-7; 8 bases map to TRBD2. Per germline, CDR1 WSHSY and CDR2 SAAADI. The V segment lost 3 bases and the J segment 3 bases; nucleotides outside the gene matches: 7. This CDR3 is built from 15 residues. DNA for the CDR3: TGCGCCAGCAGTGAACAGGGACTAGGAAGCTACGAGCAGTACTTC. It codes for CASSEQGLGSYEQYF.

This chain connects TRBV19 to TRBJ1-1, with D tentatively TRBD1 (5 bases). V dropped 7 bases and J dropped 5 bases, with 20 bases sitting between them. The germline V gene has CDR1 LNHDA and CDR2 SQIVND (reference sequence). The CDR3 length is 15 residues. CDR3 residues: CASTLLAGGETEAFF. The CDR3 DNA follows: TGTGCCAGTACACTGCTTGCCGGGGGAGAAACTGAAGCTTTCTTT. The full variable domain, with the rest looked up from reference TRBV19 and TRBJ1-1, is DGGITQSPKYLFRKEGQNVTLSCEQNLNHDAMYWYRQDPGQGLRLIYYSQIVNDFQKGDIAEGYSVSREKKESFPLTVTSAQKNPTAFYLCASTLLAGGETEAFFGQGTRLTVV.

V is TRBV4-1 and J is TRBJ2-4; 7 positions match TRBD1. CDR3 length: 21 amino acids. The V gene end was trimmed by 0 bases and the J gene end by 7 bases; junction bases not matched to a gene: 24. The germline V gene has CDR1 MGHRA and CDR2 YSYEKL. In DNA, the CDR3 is TGCGCCAGCAGCCAAGAAGTGGTGGCAGGGGGTAACTTAGGATCCCGGAACATTCAGTACTTC. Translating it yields CASSQEVVAGGNLGSRNIQYF.

CDR3 sequence: CSVEGQVNTEAFF. Written as DNA, the CDR3 is TGCAGCGTTGAAGGACAGGTGAACACTGAAGCTTTCTTT. This chain links TRBV29-1 with TRBJ1-1; possibly TRBD1 for D (6 bases). V lost 1 base and J 0 bases, leaving 6 bases between the germline ends. Germline V lookup: CDR1 SQVTM, CDR2 ANQGSEA. CDR3 length equals 13 residues.

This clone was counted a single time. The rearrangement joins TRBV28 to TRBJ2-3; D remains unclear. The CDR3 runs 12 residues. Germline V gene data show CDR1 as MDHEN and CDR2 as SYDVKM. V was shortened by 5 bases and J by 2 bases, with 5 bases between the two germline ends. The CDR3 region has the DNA TGTGCCAGCAGTAAAGACACAGATACGCAGTATTTT. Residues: CASSKDTDTQYF.

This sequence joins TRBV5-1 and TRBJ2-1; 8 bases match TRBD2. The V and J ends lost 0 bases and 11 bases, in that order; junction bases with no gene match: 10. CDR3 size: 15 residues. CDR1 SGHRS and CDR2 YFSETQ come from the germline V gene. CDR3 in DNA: TGCGCCAGCAGCTTGGTGGGACTAGTTTCGGGAAAGCAGTTCTTC. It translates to CASSLVGLVSGKQFF.

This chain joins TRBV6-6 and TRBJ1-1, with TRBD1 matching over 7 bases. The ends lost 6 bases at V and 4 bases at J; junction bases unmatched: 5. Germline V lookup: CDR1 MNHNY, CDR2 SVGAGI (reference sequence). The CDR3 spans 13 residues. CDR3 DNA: TGTGCCAGCAGCCGGGACAGAACCACTGAAGCTTTCTTT. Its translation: CASSRDRTTEAFF.